These 4 T cell receptor beta chains were all obtained from the same sample, sequenced in a study of T cell repertoires in cytomegalovirus infection (dated by TCRdb to about 2019). The sequencing machine was an Illumina HiSeq 1500. TCRdb reanalyzed the raw reads on its own, using fastp at Q25 for trimming and MiXCR for clone calling, and kept in-frame beta chains. Rows with a matching CDR3 protein are joined into one entry that keeps the most common DNA and genes. The sample table shows about 230,000 distinct CDR3 sequences, and approximately 22% are seen once. Together, the top ten hold about 20% of the sample. Sequences were obtained from CD8+ T cells from PBMCs. Receptors originate from a human donor in good health (CMV status not recorded). Some clones in this sample may be carry-over from other donors' samples.

V usage is TRBV28 and J usage is TRBJ2-7; the D is unclear. V was clipped by 5 bases and J by 7 bases, with 15 bases between them. Germline V CDR1 and CDR2: MDHEN, SYDVKM. The CDR3 contains 13 residues. The CDR3 loop is CASSGPYPKEQYF. The CDR3 nucleotides read TGTGCCAGCAGTGGTCCGTATCCTAAAGAGCAGTACTTC.

This clonotype has just one count. The chain couples TRBV19 to TRBJ1-5; tentatively, D is TRBD1 (6 bases). CDR1 and CDR2 from the germline V gene are LNHDA and SQIVND (reference sequence). The CDR3 loop spans 11 amino acids. The ends were cut back, 9 bases at V and 12 bases at J, with 15 bases in the middle. CDR3 residues: CASDQKGVQHF. The DNA for the CDR3 is TGTGCCAGCGACCAGAAGGGGGTCCAGCATTTT.

This clonotype was recorded a few times. The CDR3 is CASGLFTPNTEAFF. The CDR3 DNA follows: TGTGCTAGTGGTTTGTTCACACCAAACACTGAAGCTTTCTTT. V gene TRBV12-5 combines with J gene TRBJ1-1; D unclear. The CDR3 runs to 14 residues. V was shortened by 2 bases and J by 2 bases, with 9 bases between the two germline ends. CDR1 is LGHNT and CDR2 is FRNRAP in the germline V gene. Using reference TRBV12-5 and TRBJ1-1 for the parts outside the CDR3, the full variable domain is DARVTQTPRHKVTEMGQEVTMRCQPILGHNTVFWYRQTMMQGLELLAYFRNRAPLDDSGMPKDRFSAEMPDATLATLKIQPSEPRDSAVYFCASGLFTPNTEAFFGQGTRLTVV.

This clonotype was seen a handful of times. The CDR3 spells CSVEDDRSNYGYTF. CDR3 coding DNA: TGCAGCGTTGAAGATGACAGATCTAACTATGGCTACACCTTC. The J gene is TRBJ1-2, the V gene TRBV29-1, with D maybe TRBD1 (5 bases). Germline CDR1 and CDR2: SQVTM and ANQGSEA. CDR3 size: 14 residues. Trimming pared 0 bases from V and 0 bases from J, leaving 8 bases between.